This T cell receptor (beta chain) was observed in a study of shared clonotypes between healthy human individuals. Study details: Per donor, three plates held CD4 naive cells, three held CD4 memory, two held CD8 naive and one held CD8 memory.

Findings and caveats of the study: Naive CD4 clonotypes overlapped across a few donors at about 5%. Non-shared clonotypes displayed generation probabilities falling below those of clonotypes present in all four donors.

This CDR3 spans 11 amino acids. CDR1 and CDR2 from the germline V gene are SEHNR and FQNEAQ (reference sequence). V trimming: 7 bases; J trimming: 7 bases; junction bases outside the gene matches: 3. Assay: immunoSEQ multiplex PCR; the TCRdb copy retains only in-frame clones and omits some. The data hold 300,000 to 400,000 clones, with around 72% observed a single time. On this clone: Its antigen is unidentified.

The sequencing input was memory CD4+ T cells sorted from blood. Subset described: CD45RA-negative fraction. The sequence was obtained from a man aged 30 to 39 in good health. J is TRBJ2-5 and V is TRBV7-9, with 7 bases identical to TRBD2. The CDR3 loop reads CASTREATQYF. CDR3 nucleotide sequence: TGTGCCAGCACCCGGGAGGCGACCCAGTACTTC.